The 23 T cell receptor beta chains below were found in one sample sequenced in a study of blood T cells in healthy people across ages. Then a second PCR, running roughly 6 to 12 cycles, was carried out with a sample-barcoded 5' primer and a J-beta primer mix. TCRdb used MiXCR to reprocess the 5' RACE reads, holding one entry per CDR3 protein. The table shows a few hundred thousand distinct CDR3 sequences, with about 49% occurring only once. Sequencing was done on a sample of blood. The receptors shown here come from a man aged 60 to 69 in good health.

The table lists this clonotype with many counts. V gene TRBV20-1 combines with J gene TRBJ1-2; no definite D call. Germline V CDR1 and CDR2: DFQATT, SNEGSKA (reference sequence). This CDR3 is built from 10 residues. Trimming stripped 8 bases from V and 5 bases from J, with 9 bases between. The CDR3 nucleotides are TGCAGTACCTACGAGTATGGCTACACCTTC. It specifies CSTYEYGYTF.

This clonotype was counted between two and nine times. The V and J genes are TRBV29-1 and TRBJ2-3, with D hard to call. CDR1 SQVTM and CDR2 ANQGSEA come from the germline V gene. V was pared by 8 bases and J by 0 bases, with 18 bases between. The CDR3 totals 15 residues. The DNA for the CDR3 is TGCAGCTTCCTGATCTCAGAGGCAAGCACAGATACGCAGTATTTT. This gives the protein CSFLISEASTDTQYF.

Note on this clonotype: A read error may account for a junction end that differs from germline. The chain has TRBV11-2 and TRBJ1-1, with unresolved D. The CDR3 extends over 14 amino acids. Per the germline V gene, CDR1 is SGHAT and CDR2 is FQNNGV. DNA for the CDR3: TGTGCCAGCAGCGGGAGACAAGGTGGCACTGGAGCTTTCTTT. Protein product: CASSGRQGGTGAFF.

The chain couples TRBV24-1 to TRBJ2-3; D could derive from TRBD1 or TRBD2 (5 bases each). Germline values: CDR1 KGHDR, CDR2 SFDVKD. CDR3 length equals 16 residues. Trimming pared 5 bases from V and 2 bases from J, leaving 16 bases between. The DNA for the CDR3 is TGTGCCACCAGTGCTGGAAAGGGACCACTCACAGATACGCAGTATTTT. This codes for CATSAGKGPLTDTQYF.

The V call is TRBV27, the J call TRBJ1-1; 8 bases are shared with TRBD1. Germline CDR1 and CDR2: MNHEY and SMNVEV (reference sequence). The junction had 3 bases not matched to a gene; V was cut back by 3 bases and J by 3 bases. The CDR3 loop spans 14 amino acids. Written as DNA, the CDR3 is TGTGCCAGCAGTTTGAACAGGGGGGACACTGAAGCTTTCTTT. It encodes CASSLNRGDTEAFF.

In this sample, this clonotype turned up many times. The chain couples TRBV7-6 to TRBJ2-3, with 8 bases that match TRBD1. CDR1 SGHVS and CDR2 FNYEAQ come from the germline V gene. V was clipped by 5 bases and J by 2 bases; unmatched bases: 6. The CDR3 length is 15 residues. The CDR3 coding sequence is TGTGCCAGCAGCCCCCGGACAGGGAACACAGATACGCAGTATTTT. Encoded protein: CASSPRTGNTDTQYF.

The CDR3 region is CASSFTRVGEQYF. CDR3 DNA sequence: TGTGCCAGCAGCTTCACTAGGGTTGGGGAGCAGTACTTC. The chain combines TRBV14 with TRBJ2-7; D perhaps matches TRBD2 (5 bases). The length of the CDR3 is 13 residues. Per germline, CDR1 SGHDN and CDR2 FVKESK. The germline V and J ends were trimmed by 5 bases and 7 bases, with 15 bases remaining between them. The variable domain in full, with the rest retrieved from reference TRBV14 and TRBJ2-7, is EAGVTQFPSHSVIEKGQTVTLRCDPISGHDNLYWYRRVMGKEIKFLLHFVKESKQDESGMPNNRFLAERTGGTYSTLKVQPAELEDSGVYFCASSFTRVGEQYFGPGTRLTVT.

The chain couples TRBV10-1 to TRBJ1-2, with a weak D call TRBD1 (5 bases). The CDR3 runs to 13 residues. CDR1 is WNHNN, CDR2 SYGVQD, per germline (reference sequence). Trimming removed 3 bases from V and 5 bases from J, with 10 bases in between. The CDR3 DNA sequence: TGCGCCAGCAGTGATACGACAGAGTATGGCTACACCTTC. Translated: CASSDTTEYGYTF.

The chain employs TRBV4-3 and TRBJ2-5, with 9 bases matching TRBD2. TRBJ2-7 matches the DNA end more closely, so the J call is doubtful. Germline V gene sequence: CDR1 LGHNA, CDR2 YSLEER. The CDR3 loop spans 15 amino acids. Written as DNA, the CDR3 is TGCGCCAGCAGCCCGGCTACCTTAGCGGGAGTCGAGCAGTACTTC. This sequence encodes CASSPATLAGVEQYF.

The chain has TRBV10-2 and TRBJ2-2, with 8 bases lining up with TRBD2. Per the germline V gene, CDR1 is WSHSY and CDR2 is SAAADI. V gave up 6 bases and J gave up 7 bases; unmatched junction bases: 10. The CDR3 is made up of 15 amino acids. The CDR3 region has the DNA TGCGCCAGCAGGGACGGGACTAGAGATAGCGGGGAGCTGTTTTTT. It specifies CASRDGTRDSGELFF.

The V and J genes are TRBV28 and TRBJ2-3, with D possibly being TRBD1 (5 bases). Trimming took off 3 bases at V and 1 base at J, with 11 bases between the two ends. CDR3 length: 15 amino acids. Germline lookup yields CDR1 MDHEN and CDR2 SYDVKM. For the CDR3, the DNA is TGTGCCAGCAGTTTCCCAGCACAGGGCACAGATACGCAGTATTTT. Its translation: CASSFPAQGTDTQYF.

This clonotype turned up a few times. The chain combines TRBV28 with TRBJ2-6; D not resolved. CDR3 length: 16 residues. V was cut by 10 bases and J by 0 bases, with 16 bases left in between. Per the germline V gene, CDR1 is MDHEN and CDR2 is SYDVKM. CDR3 DNA sequence: TGTGCCACCATAAGTTCCTTGGGCTCTGGGGCCAACGTCCTGACTTTC. Translation gives CATISSLGSGANVLTF. Full variable domain (remainder filled in from reference TRBV28 and TRBJ2-6): DVKVTQSSRYLVKRTGEKVFLECVQDMDHENMFWYRQDPGLGLRLIYFSYDVKMKEKGDIPEGYSVSREKKERFSLILESASTNQTSMYLCATISSLGSGANVLTFGAGSRLTVL.

Turning to this clonotype: One end of the junction varies from germline; a read error may be responsible. The CDR3 DNA sequence: TGTTCCAGCAGTTCGTGGGAGACCCAGTACTTC. The encoded protein is CSSSSWETQYF. The chain employs TRBV12-3 or TRBV12-4 and TRBJ2-5; D uncertain. The CDR3 extends over 11 amino acids.

This clonotype occurred a few times. The chain carries TRBV7-2 and TRBJ2-5, with D possibly being TRBD1 (6 bases). V shed 5 bases and J shed 5 bases, with 24 bases lying between them. The CDR3 is 17 amino acids. The germline V gene has CDR1 SGHTA and CDR2 FQGNSA. CDR3 in amino acids: CASSNRKQGLLRETQYF. The CDR3 nucleotides are TGTGCCAGCAGCAATAGAAAACAGGGTCTTCTGCGGGAGACCCAGTACTTC.

The rearrangement uses TRBV7-6 and TRBJ2-5; 10 nucleotides agree with TRBD1. V was pared by 1 base and J by 2 bases, with 1 base of the junction left unmatched. From germline, CDR1 is SGHVS and CDR2 FNYEAQ. This CDR3 comprises 15 residues. CDR3 sequence (DNA): TGTGCCAGCAGCTTAGGGGGACAGGGGCAAGAGACCCAGTACTTC. Its protein is CASSLGGQGQETQYF.

The rearrangement uses TRBV18 and TRBJ2-7; 7 bases line up with TRBD1. Germline CDR1 KGHSH, CDR2 LQKENI. The CDR3 length is 14 residues. Trimming at V came to 4 bases and at J to 7 bases, leaving 10 bases not matched to a gene. The CDR3 region has the DNA TGTGCCAGCTCACTGGCTAGGGGGCATCGGGAGCAGTACTTC. This codes for CASSLARGHREQYF.

This clonotype was counted between two and nine times. The rearrangement uses TRBV29-1 and TRBJ2-7; D perhaps matches TRBD1 (6 bases). In germline, CDR1 is SQVTM, CDR2 ANQGSEA. V was shortened by 3 bases and J by 3 bases, with 9 bases between the two germline ends. This CDR3 is built from 12 residues. The CDR3 sequence is CSVEEDSYEQYF. The CDR3 DNA is TGCAGCGTTGAGGAGGACAGCTACGAGCAGTACTTC.

V is TRBV27 and J is TRBJ1-1; D is undetermined. CDR1 is MNHEY, CDR2 SMNVEV, per germline (reference sequence). CDR3 length: 13 residues. Trimming stripped 6 bases from V and 6 bases from J, with 14 bases between. CDR3 residues: CASSRMGSAEAFF. The CDR3 DNA reads TGTGCCAGCAGCCGAATGGGGAGCGCTGAAGCTTTCTTT.

This clonotype was recorded only once. V usage is TRBV12-3 or TRBV12-4 and J usage is TRBJ2-7, with D possibly matching TRBD1 (6 bases). V lost 6 bases, J lost 0 bases, and 12 bases lay in between. The CDR3 runs 14 residues. The CDR3 coding sequence is TGTGCCAGCAGGCCTCAGGGGATCTCCTACGAGCAGTACTTC. It codes for CASRPQGISYEQYF.

The rearrangement uses TRBV18 and TRBJ2-1; D may be TRBD2 (6 bases). The germline V and J ends were trimmed by 1 base and 5 bases, with 9 bases remaining between them. The CDR3 contains 14 residues. Germline V gene data show CDR1 as KGHSH and CDR2 as LQKENI. The CDR3 protein is CASSPRRADNEQFF. CDR3 in DNA: TGTGCCAGCTCACCACGGAGGGCCGACAATGAGCAGTTCTTC. The full variable domain, in which reference TRBV18 and TRBJ2-1 provide the parts outside the CDR3, is NAGVMQNPRHLVRRRGQEARLRCSPMKGHSHVYWYRQLPEEGLKFMVYLQKENIIDESGMPKERFSAEFPKEGPSILRIQQVVRGDSAAYFCASSPRRADNEQFFGPGTRLTVL.

This clonotype has more than one count but fewer than ten. The chain recombines TRBV30 with TRBJ1-2; D is uncertain. In germline, CDR1 is GTSNPN, CDR2 SVGIG (reference sequence). The length of the CDR3 is 13 residues. Trimming pared 3 bases from V and 1 base from J, leaving 9 bases between. The CDR3 nucleotides read TGTGCCTGGAGGAACCAGGATAACTATGGCTACACCTTC. Its translation is CAWRNQDNYGYTF.

A single count supports this clonotype. CDR3 bases: TGTGCCAGCAGTGGGGCCGGGACATCCTCCTACGAGCAGTACTTC. Translation: CASSGAGTSSYEQYF. The rearrangement links TRBV25-1 to TRBJ2-7; D might be TRBD1 (6 bases). From germline, CDR1 is MGHDK and CDR2 SYGVNS. V dropped 4 bases and J dropped 0 bases, with 13 bases sitting between them. The CDR3 is 15 amino acids.

The genes are TRBV7-9 and TRBJ2-1, with TRBD1 matching over 8 bases. Germline CDR1 is SEHNR and CDR2 is FQNEAQ (reference sequence). CDR3 size: 16 residues. Trimming at V came to 0 bases and at J to 2 bases, leaving 3 bases not matched to a gene. CDR3 in amino acids: CASSLAGRGPYNEQFF. CDR3 nucleotide sequence: TGTGCCAGCAGCTTAGCCGGCAGGGGGCCCTACAATGAGCAGTTCTTC.